These 27 T cell receptor beta chains came from one sample sequenced in a study of OX40 agonist ivuxolimab in advanced cancers. Library preparation employed the immunoSEQ multiplex PCR assay. Imported from immuneACCESS, the table was reduced by TCRdb to in-frame sequences with V and J called. These copies leave out some clones; in studies compared against another copy, an unresolved V gene accounts for under half, and the cause of the remainder is not known. This sample comprises more than 70,000 clones, roughly 90% of them detected only once. More than 8.5% of the sample is taken by the ten largest. Sequenced material: CD4+ or CD8+ T cells sorted from blood, taken in a trial of the OX40 agonist ivuxolimab. These receptor sequences come from an adult with an advanced solid tumor such as melanoma, head and neck, liver or kidney cancer.

The chain is built from TRBV10-3 and TRBJ2-7, with D possibly being TRBD1 (6 bases). This CDR3 comprises 16 residues. The V gene lost 4 bases and the J gene lost 0 bases, with 16 bases spanning the gap. Germline V CDR1 and CDR2: ENHRY, SYGVKD. Here the CDR3 reads CAISGYREYDSYEQYF. In nucleotides, the CDR3 is TGTGCCATCAGTGGGTACAGGGAGTATGACTCCTACGAGCAGTACTTC.

The genes are TRBV9 and TRBJ1-1; possible D gene TRBD1, 5 bases. This CDR3 is 13 amino acids long. The germline V and J ends were trimmed by 3 bases and 5 bases, with 11 bases remaining between them. CDR1 and CDR2 from the germline V gene are SGDLS and YYNGEE. As DNA, the CDR3 is TGTGCCAGCAGCGCCGCTCAGGGAACTGAAGCTTTCTTT. Its translation: CASSAAQGTEAFF. The entire variable domain, with the rest obtained from reference TRBV9 and TRBJ1-1, is as follows: DSGVTQTPKHLITATGQRVTLRCSPRSGDLSVYWYQQSLDQGLQFLIQYYNGEERAKGNILERFSAQQFPDLHSELNLSSLELGDSALYFCASSAAQGTEAFFGQGTRLTVV.

The genes are TRBV19 and TRBJ2-5; D is tentatively TRBD1 or TRBD2 (6 bases each). The CDR3 length is 17 residues. With 0 bases removed from V and 5 bases from J, the gap between germline ends came to 19 bases. Germline assignment: CDR1 LNHDA and CDR2 SQIVND (reference sequence). The CDR3 bases are TGTGCCAGTAGTATAGATGGGGGGCCTGGCCCATCGGAGACCCAGTACTTC. It translates to CASSIDGGPGPSETQYF.

The CDR3 bases are TGTGCCAGCTCACTACTACAGGGGAGGACAACTGGAAACACCATATATTTT. This codes for CASSLLQGRTTGNTIYF. The V and J genes are TRBV18 and TRBJ1-3; 7 bases are a match to TRBD1. Germline values: CDR1 KGHSH, CDR2 LQKENI. This CDR3 is built from 17 residues. Trimming cost V 4 bases and J 2 bases; bases outside gene matches: 11.

This rearrangement joins TRBV7-3 to TRBJ2-1; 7 bases align to TRBD2. After removal of 5 bases from V and 3 bases from J, the junction contained 7 bases not matched to a gene. The germline CDR1 and CDR2 sequences are SGHTA and FQGTGA. CDR3 length: 15 residues. CDR3 DNA: TGTGCCAGCAGCCGCCAAAGCGGGGTCTACAATGAGCAGTTCTTC. Translating it yields CASSRQSGVYNEQFF. Full variable domain (outside the CDR3, taken from reference TRBV7-3 and TRBJ2-1): GAGVSQTPSNKVTEKGKYVELRCDPISGHTALYWYRQSLGQGPEFLIYFQGTGAADDSGLPNDRFFAVRPEGSVSTLKIQRTERGDSAVYLCASSRQSGVYNEQFFGPGTRLTVL.

This chain connects TRBV6-4 to TRBJ2-3; 9 bases are shared with TRBD1. This CDR3 contains 16 residues. From germline, CDR1 is MRHNA and CDR2 SNTAGT. V trimming: 8 bases; J trimming: 4 bases; junction bases outside the gene matches: 13. The CDR3: CASPGTGRSGPDTQYF. CDR3 coding DNA: TGTGCCAGCCCCGGGACAGGGCGATCGGGCCCAGATACGCAGTATTTT.

This clone was seen more than once but under ten times. This chain joins TRBV7-6 and TRBJ2-3; no definite D call. The length of the CDR3 is 11 residues. With 2 bases removed from V and 6 bases from J, the gap between germline ends came to 3 bases. The germline CDR1 and CDR2 sequences are SGHVS and FNYEAQ. CDR3 nucleotides: TGTGCCAGCAGCTTATTGGATACGCAGTATTTT. Translated, it gives CASSLLDTQYF.

The V and J genes are TRBV28 and TRBJ2-5, with TRBD2 matching 7 bases. Germline CDR1 MDHEN, CDR2 SYDVKM. V was pared by 2 bases and J by 4 bases, with 4 bases of the junction left unmatched. This CDR3 comprises 14 residues. The CDR3 region is CASSLAAGVETQYF. The CDR3, as DNA: TGTGCCAGCAGTTTAGCCGCGGGAGTAGAGACCCAGTACTTC.

V is TRBV10-3 and J is TRBJ1-6; possibly TRBD1 for D (5 bases). The CDR3 loop spans 13 amino acids. Germline CDR1 ENHRY, CDR2 SYGVKD. Trimming stripped 6 bases from V and 10 bases from J, with 13 bases between. The CDR3 sequence: CAIRGREESPLHF. In nucleotides, the CDR3 is TGTGCCATCAGGGGCAGGGAGGAATCACCCCTCCACTTT.

The chain is built from TRBV5-1 and TRBJ2-5, with a tentative D call TRBD1 (6 bases). The DNA end favors TRBJ2-7, so the J call may be wrong. Germline V gene lookup returns CDR1 SGHRS and CDR2 YFSETQ. This CDR3 has 14 amino acids. The CDR3 protein is CASSPGHGLNEQYF. CDR3 sequence (DNA): TGCGCCAGCAGCCCGGGACACGGCTTGAACGAGCAGTACTTC.

V gene TRBV7-8 combines with J gene TRBJ1-6; no definite D call. This CDR3 contains 16 residues. Trimming shortened V by 3 bases and J by 5 bases, and 14 bases separated the two germline ends. Germline loops: CDR1 SGHVS, CDR2 FQNEAQ. In DNA form, the CDR3 reads TGTGCCAGCAGCTTCTGGGTAGTTGCCGATAATTCACCCCTCCACTTT. Translating gives CASSFWVVADNSPLHF.

This clone appeared once. This chain links TRBV6-1 with TRBJ2-1, with a possible D match to TRBD2 (5 bases). This CDR3 comprises 13 residues. The V and J ends lost 6 bases and 8 bases respectively, with 14 bases between them. Germline assignment: CDR1 MNHNS and CDR2 SASEGT. DNA of the CDR3: TGTGCCAGCAGCGGGCCACTAGTCGATGAGCAGTTCTTC. Translated, it gives CASSGPLVDEQFF.

The V gene is TRBV19, the J gene TRBJ1-3; no clear D gene. CDR3 length: 15 residues. Trimming stripped 3 bases from V and 1 base from J, with 10 bases between. CDR1 is LNHDA and CDR2 is SQIVND in the germline V gene (reference sequence). CDR3 sequence (DNA): TGTGCCAGTAGTATTCCCGGAGGATCTGGAAACACCATATATTTT. Translating gives CASSIPGGSGNTIYF.

The chain employs TRBV6-5 and TRBJ1-2, with 7 bases aligning to TRBD1. V gave up 5 bases and J gave up 8 bases; unmatched junction bases: 8. Germline V gives CDR1 MNHEY, CDR2 SVGAGI. The CDR3 length is 13 residues. CDR3 in amino acids: CASSGDRATGYTF. The CDR3 nucleotides are TGTGCCAGCAGTGGTGACAGGGCCACCGGCTACACCTTC.

The chain uses TRBV25-1 and TRBJ2-3, with D unresolved. V was trimmed by 0 bases and J by 4 bases, leaving 5 bases between them. The CDR3 totals 13 residues. Germline V gene lookup returns CDR1 MGHDK and CDR2 SYGVNS. CDR3 in DNA: TGTGCCAGCAGTGAATATCCTGCAGATACGCAGTATTTT. It yields the protein CASSEYPADTQYF.

This clone was observed a single time. The chain joins TRBV4-1 to TRBJ2-3; 9 bases match TRBD1. Germline CDR1 is MGHRA and CDR2 is YSYEKL. The CDR3 totals 16 residues. The V segment lost 4 bases and the J segment 0 bases; nucleotides outside the gene matches: 5. The chain's CDR3 is CASSLVGTGSTDTQYF. The CDR3 DNA is TGCGCCAGCAGCCTTGTTGGGACAGGGAGCACAGATACGCAGTATTTT.

The V and J genes are TRBV6-5 and TRBJ2-2; 9 bases agree with TRBD2. J gave up 7 bases and V 0 bases, and 3 bases lay outside the gene matches. CDR1 is MNHEY, CDR2 SVGAGI, per germline. The CDR3 has 15 amino acids. The CDR3 spells CASSYSTSGYGELFF. The CDR3 region has the DNA TGTGCCAGCAGTTACTCGACTAGCGGCTACGGGGAGCTGTTTTTT.

The CDR3 nucleotides read TGTGCCAGCAGCCCAGGGGGCAGGGGAGAGACCCAGTACTTC. This encodes CASSPGGRGETQYF. This chain uses TRBV11-3 with TRBJ2-5; TRBD1 matches 8 bases. The CDR3 consists of 14 residues. V gave up 5 bases and J gave up 4 bases; unmatched junction bases: 6. CDR1 and CDR2 from the germline V gene are SGHNT and YENEEA.

This chain joins TRBV28 and TRBJ1-3, with a tentative D call TRBD1 (5 bases). The CDR3 length is 14 residues. V was shortened by 7 bases and J by 4 bases, with 14 bases between the two germline ends. The germline V gene encodes CDR1 MDHEN and CDR2 SYDVKM. CDR3 protein: CASTWRGSGNTIYF. In DNA form, the CDR3 reads TGTGCCAGCACCTGGCGGGGGTCAGGAAACACCATATATTTT.

The chain carries TRBV27 and TRBJ2-3, with a possible D match to TRBD2 (6 bases). In germline, CDR1 is MNHEY, CDR2 SMNVEV (reference sequence). The CDR3 length is 17 residues. With 3 bases removed from V and 5 bases from J, the gap between germline ends came to 21 bases. In nucleotides, the CDR3 is TGTGCCAGCAGTTTCCTAGGCGGGACGCCAAGGAGAGATACGCAGTATTTT. Protein sequence: CASSFLGGTPRRDTQYF.

This sequence joins TRBV5-5 and TRBJ2-7, with 7 bases lining up with TRBD1. The CDR3 contains 14 residues. The J segment lost 2 bases and the V segment lost 4 bases, leaving 6 bases of the junction unmatched. In germline, CDR1 is SGHKS, CDR2 YYEKEE (reference sequence). The CDR3 loop reads CASSLRDSPYEQYF. The CDR3 nucleotides read TGTGCCAGCAGCCTCCGGGACAGTCCCTACGAGCAGTACTTC.

The V gene is TRBV4-1, the J gene TRBJ2-5, with D possibly being TRBD2 (7 bases). With 0 bases removed from V and 2 bases from J, the gap between germline ends came to 16 bases. The CDR3 sequence is 17 residues long. Per germline, CDR1 MGHRA and CDR2 YSYEKL. CDR3 sequence (DNA): TGCGCCAGCAGCCAAGAAATGAGAGGGGGGGGGCAAGAGACCCAGTACTTC. Protein product: CASSQEMRGGGQETQYF.

This clone appeared a few times. V is TRBV27 and J is TRBJ1-5, with D hard to call. With 4 bases removed from V and 9 bases from J, the gap between germline ends came to 13 bases. This CDR3 contains 13 residues. Germline assignment: CDR1 MNHEY and CDR2 SMNVEV (reference sequence). The CDR3 region is CASSSERDLPQHF. CDR3 bases: TGTGCCAGCAGTTCGGAAAGGGATCTGCCCCAGCATTTT.

This chain uses TRBV19 with TRBJ1-5; no clear D gene. Trimming shortened V by 5 bases and J by 7 bases, and 15 bases separated the two germline ends. This CDR3 has 14 amino acids. Germline values: CDR1 LNHDA, CDR2 SQIVND (reference sequence). This chain's CDR3 is CASSSHPTGQPQHF. In DNA form, the CDR3 reads TGTGCCAGTAGTTCTCACCCTACGGGGCAGCCCCAGCATTTT.

The chain recombines TRBV7-9 with TRBJ1-3; maybe TRBD1 (5 bases). Per the germline V gene, CDR1 is SEHNR and CDR2 is FQNEAQ (reference sequence). The CDR3 extends over 17 amino acids. V gave up 3 bases and J gave up 0 bases, with 15 bases separating them. Here the CDR3 DNA reads TGTGCCAGCAGCTTTGTGGGGGGGTCTAACTCTGGAAACACCATATATTTT. Translated, it gives CASSFVGGSNSGNTIYF.

The DNA of the CDR3 is TGTGCCAGCAGTGTGACAGGGTCAGATACGCAGTATTTT. This gives the protein CASSVTGSDTQYF. The chain joins TRBV27 to TRBJ2-3; 7 bases line up with TRBD1. The V and J ends lost 5 bases and 4 bases, in that order; junction bases with no gene match: 3. Germline V CDR1 and CDR2: MNHEY, SMNVEV (reference sequence). This CDR3 is built from 13 residues.

The rearrangement joins TRBV2 to TRBJ2-1; unclear D gene. V lost 5 bases to trimming and J lost 4 bases, with 15 bases between them. Germline V gene sequence: CDR1 SNHLY, CDR2 FYNNEI. The CDR3 spans 15 residues. CDR3 sequence reads: CASSSGWLIYNEQFF. DNA for the CDR3: TGTGCCAGCAGTTCCGGGTGGCTGATTTACAATGAGCAGTTCTTC. Filled out from reference TRBV2 and TRBJ2-1, the complete variable domain reads EPEVTQTPSHQVTQMGQEVILRCVPISNHLYFYWYRQILGQKVEFLVSFYNNEISEKSEIFDDQFSVERPDGSNFTLKIRSTKLEDSAMYFCASSSGWLIYNEQFFGPGTRLTVL.